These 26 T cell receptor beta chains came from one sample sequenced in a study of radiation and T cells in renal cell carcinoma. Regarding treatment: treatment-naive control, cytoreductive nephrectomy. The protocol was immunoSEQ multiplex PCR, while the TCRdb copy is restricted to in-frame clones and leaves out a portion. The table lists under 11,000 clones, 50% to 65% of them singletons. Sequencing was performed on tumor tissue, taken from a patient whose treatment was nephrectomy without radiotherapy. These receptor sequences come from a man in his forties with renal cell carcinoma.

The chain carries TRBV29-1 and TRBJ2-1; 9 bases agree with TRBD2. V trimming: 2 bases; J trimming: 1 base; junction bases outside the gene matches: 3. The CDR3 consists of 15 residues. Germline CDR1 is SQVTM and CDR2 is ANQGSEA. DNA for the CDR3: TGCAGCGTTGAATATAGCGGGAGTTCCTACAATGAGCAGTTCTTC. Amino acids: CSVEYSGSSYNEQFF.

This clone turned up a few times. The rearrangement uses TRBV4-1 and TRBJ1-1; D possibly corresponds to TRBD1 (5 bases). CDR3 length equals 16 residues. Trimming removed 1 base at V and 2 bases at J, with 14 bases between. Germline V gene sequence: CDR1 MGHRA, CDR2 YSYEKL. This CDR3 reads CASSQVQGRGNTEAFF. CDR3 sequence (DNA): TGCGCCAGCAGCCAAGTCCAGGGACGAGGAAACACTGAAGCTTTCTTT.

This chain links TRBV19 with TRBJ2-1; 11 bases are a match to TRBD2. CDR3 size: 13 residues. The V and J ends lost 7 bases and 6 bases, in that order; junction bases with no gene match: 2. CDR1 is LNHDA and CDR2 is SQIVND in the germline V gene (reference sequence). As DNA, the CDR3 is TGTGCCAGTAATAGCGGGAGGGCCAATGAGCAGTTCTTC. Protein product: CASNSGRANEQFF.

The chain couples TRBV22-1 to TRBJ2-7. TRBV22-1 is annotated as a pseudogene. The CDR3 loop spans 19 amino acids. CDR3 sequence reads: CPGSARASTGGHPPYEQYF. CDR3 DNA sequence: TGTCCTGGGAGCGCACGCGCGTCGACCGGGGGACACCCTCCCTACGAGCAGTACTTC.

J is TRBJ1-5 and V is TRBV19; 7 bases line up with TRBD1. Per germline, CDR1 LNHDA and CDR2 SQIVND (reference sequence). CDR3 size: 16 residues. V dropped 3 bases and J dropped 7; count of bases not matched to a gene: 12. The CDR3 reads CASSMGLGGGVQPQHF. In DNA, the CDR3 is TGTGCCAGTAGTATGGGGCTAGGGGGCGGGGTGCAGCCCCAGCATTTT.

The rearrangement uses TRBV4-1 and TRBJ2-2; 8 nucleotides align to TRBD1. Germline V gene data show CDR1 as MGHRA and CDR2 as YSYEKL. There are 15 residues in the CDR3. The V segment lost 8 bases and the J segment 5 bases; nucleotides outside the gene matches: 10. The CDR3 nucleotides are TGCGCCAGCGAGCAGGGGACAGGTCGAACCGGGGAGCTGTTTTTT. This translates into CASEQGTGRTGELFF.

Here the CDR3 DNA reads TGTGCCATCAGTGAGTCGGTGGCCCGTGAAGCTTTCTTT. It yields the protein CAISESVAREAFF. The V call is TRBV10-3, the J call TRBJ1-1; D not resolved. The CDR3 extends over 13 amino acids. The germline V and J ends were trimmed by 0 bases and 7 bases, with 9 bases remaining between them. The germline V gene encodes CDR1 ENHRY and CDR2 SYGVKD.

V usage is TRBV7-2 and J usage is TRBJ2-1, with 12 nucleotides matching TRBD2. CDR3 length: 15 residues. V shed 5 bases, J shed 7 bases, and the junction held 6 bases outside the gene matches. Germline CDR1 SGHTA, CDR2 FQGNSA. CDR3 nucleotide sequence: TGTGCCAGCAGCCCAACTAGCGGGGGGCGGAATGAGCAGTTCTTC. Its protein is CASSPTSGGRNEQFF.

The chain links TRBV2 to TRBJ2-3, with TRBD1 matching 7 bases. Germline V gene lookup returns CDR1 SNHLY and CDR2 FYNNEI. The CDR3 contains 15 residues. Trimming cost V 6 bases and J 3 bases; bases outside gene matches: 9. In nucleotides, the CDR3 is TGTGCCAGCAGGGCTACAGGGGTACGGACAGATACGCAGTATTTT. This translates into CASRATGVRTDTQYF. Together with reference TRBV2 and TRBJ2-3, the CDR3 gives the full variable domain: EPEVTQTPSHQVTQMGQEVILRCVPISNHLYFYWYRQILGQKVEFLVSFYNNEISEKSEIFDDQFSVERPDGSNFTLKIRSTKLEDSAMYFCASRATGVRTDTQYFGPGTRLTVL.

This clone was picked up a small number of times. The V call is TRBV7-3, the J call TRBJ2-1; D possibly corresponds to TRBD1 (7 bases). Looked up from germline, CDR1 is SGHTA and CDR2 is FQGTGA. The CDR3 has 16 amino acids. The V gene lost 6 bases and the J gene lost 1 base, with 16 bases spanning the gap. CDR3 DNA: TGTGCCAGCAGGTCTAAGGGGGGACAGTCCTACAATGAGCAGTTCTTC. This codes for CASRSKGGQSYNEQFF.

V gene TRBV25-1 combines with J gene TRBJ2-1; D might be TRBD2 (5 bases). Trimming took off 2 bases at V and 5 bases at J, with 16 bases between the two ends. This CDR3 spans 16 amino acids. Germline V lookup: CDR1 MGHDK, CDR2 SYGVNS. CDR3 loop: CASSERGGSVHNEQFF. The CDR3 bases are TGTGCCAGCAGTGAACGCGGCGGGTCCGTCCACAATGAGCAGTTCTTC.

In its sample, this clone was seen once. CDR3 in DNA: TGTGCCAGTAGTGTGGGACTAGCGGGACGTGAGCAGTTCTTC. Its protein is CASSVGLAGREQFF. The chain is built from TRBV19 and TRBJ2-1, with 13 bases that match TRBD2. From germline, CDR1 is LNHDA and CDR2 SQIVND (reference sequence). The CDR3 runs 14 residues. Germline trimming cut 5 bases from V and 9 bases from J; bases unmatched to any gene: 4.

The chain's CDR3 is CASSLGQSNTGELFF. The CDR3 bases are TGTGCCAGCAGCTTAGGACAATCGAACACCGGGGAGCTGTTTTTT. The V call is TRBV7-6, the J call TRBJ2-2, with unresolved D. Trimming stripped 1 base from V and 0 bases from J, with 6 bases between. The CDR3 totals 15 residues. Looked up from germline, CDR1 is SGHVS and CDR2 is FNYEAQ.

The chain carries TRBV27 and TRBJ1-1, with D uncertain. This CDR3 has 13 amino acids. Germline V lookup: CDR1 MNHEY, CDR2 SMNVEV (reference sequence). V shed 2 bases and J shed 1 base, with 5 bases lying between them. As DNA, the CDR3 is TGTGCCAGCAGTTTAGAACGGAACACTGAAGCTTTCTTT. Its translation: CASSLERNTEAFF.

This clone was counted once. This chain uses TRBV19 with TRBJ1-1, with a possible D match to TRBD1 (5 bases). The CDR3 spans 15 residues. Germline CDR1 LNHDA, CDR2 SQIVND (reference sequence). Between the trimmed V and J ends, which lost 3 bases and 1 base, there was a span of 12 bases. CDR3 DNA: TGTGCCAGTAGTATCGGGCAGGGCGGGAACACTGAAGCTTTCTTT. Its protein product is CASSIGQGGNTEAFF.

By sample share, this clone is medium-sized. The CDR3 bases are TGTGCCAGCAGTGAAAGGGGGGGCGGCGAGACCCAGTACTTC. Its translation is CASSERGGGETQYF. The genes are TRBV25-1 and TRBJ2-5; D is possibly TRBD2 (7 bases). CDR3 length: 14 amino acids. V was shortened by 2 bases and J by 5 bases, with 12 bases between the two germline ends. In germline, CDR1 is MGHDK, CDR2 SYGVNS.

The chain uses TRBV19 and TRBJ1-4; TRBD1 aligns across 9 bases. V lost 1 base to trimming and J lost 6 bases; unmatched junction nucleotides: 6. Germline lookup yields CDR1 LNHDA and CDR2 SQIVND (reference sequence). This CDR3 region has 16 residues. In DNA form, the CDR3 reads TGTGCCAGTAGTATAGGGGACAGGGCTCGGGATGAAAAACTGTTTTTT. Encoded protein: CASSIGDRARDEKLFF.

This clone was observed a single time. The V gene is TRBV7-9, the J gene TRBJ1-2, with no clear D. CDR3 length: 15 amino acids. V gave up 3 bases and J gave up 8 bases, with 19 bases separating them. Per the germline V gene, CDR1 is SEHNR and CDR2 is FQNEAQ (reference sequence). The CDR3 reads CASSFGLGLDRGYTF. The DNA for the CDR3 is TGTGCCAGCAGCTTCGGACTTGGACTCGATAGGGGCTACACCTTC.

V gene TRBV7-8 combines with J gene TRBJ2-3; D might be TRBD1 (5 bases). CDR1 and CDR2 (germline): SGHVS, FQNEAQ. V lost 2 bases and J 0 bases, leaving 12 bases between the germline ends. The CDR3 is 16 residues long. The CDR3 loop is CASSLLRTLSTDTQYF. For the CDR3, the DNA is TGTGCCAGCAGCTTACTCCGGACACTGAGCACAGATACGCAGTATTTT.

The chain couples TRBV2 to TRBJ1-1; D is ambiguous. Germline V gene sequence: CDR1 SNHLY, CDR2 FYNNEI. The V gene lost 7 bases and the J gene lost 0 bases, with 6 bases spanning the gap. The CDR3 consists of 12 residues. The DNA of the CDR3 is TGTGCCAGCAACCCCTTGAACACTGAAGCTTTCTTT. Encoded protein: CASNPLNTEAFF.

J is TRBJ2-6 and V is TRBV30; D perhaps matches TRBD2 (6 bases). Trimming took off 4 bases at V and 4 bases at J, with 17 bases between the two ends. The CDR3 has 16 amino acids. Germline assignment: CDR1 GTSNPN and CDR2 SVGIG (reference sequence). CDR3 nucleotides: TGTGCCTGGACCGTGGGAGGCCTGGGAGGGGCCAACGTCCTGACTTTC. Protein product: CAWTVGGLGGANVLTF.

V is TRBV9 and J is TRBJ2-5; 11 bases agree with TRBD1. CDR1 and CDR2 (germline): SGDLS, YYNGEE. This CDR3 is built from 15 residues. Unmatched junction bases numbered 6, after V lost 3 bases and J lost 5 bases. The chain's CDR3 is CASSAWTGGAETQYF. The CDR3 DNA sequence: TGTGCCAGCAGCGCATGGACAGGGGGCGCGGAGACCCAGTACTTC. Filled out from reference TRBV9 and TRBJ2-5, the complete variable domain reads DSGVTQTPKHLITATGQRVTLRCSPRSGDLSVYWYQQSLDQGLQFLIQYYNGEERAKGNILERFSAQQFPDLHSELNLSSLELGDSALYFCASSAWTGGAETQYFGPGTRLLVL.

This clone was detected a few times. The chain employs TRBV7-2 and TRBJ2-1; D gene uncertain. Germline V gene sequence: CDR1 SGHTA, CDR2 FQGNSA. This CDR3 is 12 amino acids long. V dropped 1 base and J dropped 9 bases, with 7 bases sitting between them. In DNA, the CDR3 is TGTGCCAGCAGCTTAGTACGGAGTGAGCAGTTCTTC. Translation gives CASSLVRSEQFF.

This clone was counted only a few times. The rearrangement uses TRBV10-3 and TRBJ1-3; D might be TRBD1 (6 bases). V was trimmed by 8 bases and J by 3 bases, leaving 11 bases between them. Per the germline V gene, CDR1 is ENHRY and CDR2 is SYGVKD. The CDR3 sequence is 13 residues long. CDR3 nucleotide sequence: TGTGCCATCGGGGGGCTGGATGGAAACACCATATATTTT. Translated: CAIGGLDGNTIYF.

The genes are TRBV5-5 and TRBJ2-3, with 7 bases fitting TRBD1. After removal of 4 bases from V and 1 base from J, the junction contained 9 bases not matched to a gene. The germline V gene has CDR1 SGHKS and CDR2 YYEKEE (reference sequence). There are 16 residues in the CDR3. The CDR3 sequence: CASSQLQGTRTDTQYF. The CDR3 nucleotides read TGTGCCAGCAGCCAACTACAGGGGACCCGCACAGATACGCAGTATTTT.

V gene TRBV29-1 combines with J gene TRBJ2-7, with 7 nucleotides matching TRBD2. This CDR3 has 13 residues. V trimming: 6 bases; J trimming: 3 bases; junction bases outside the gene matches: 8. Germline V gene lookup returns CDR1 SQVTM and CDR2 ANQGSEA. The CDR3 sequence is CSVRTGGFYEQYF. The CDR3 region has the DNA TGCAGCGTCCGGACGGGAGGATTCTACGAGCAGTACTTC.